A selection of T cell receptor beta chains follows, all from one sample in a study of blood T cells in healthy people across ages. TCRdb passed the 5' RACE reads through MiXCR, listing each CDR3 protein once. The table records more than 700,000 distinct CDR3 sequences, about 53% of them present only once. Sequencing input: blood. The receptors come from a man older than 75 in good health. Each CDR3 is given with its conserved first and last residue. The D gene is left open where the match is weak. The size of a clone is reported for some rows only, either as once, few or many, or as a class for expanded clones.

d_gene: -
j_gene: TRBJ2-1
v_gene: TRBV7-9
abundance: -
CDR3nt: TGTGCCAGCAGCTTAGCGAACATCTATGAGCAGTTCTTC
CDR3aa: CASSLANIYEQFF

d_gene: -
j_gene: TRBJ2-5
v_gene: TRBV30
abundance: -
CDR3nt: TGTGCCTGGAGTAAAAAAGAGACCCAGTACTTC
CDR3aa: CAWSKKETQYF

d_gene: TRBD1
j_gene: TRBJ1-2
v_gene: TRBV5-1
abundance: -
CDR3nt: TGCGCCAGCAGCTTGGAAGGGGGCGCAGGGTATGGCTACACCTTC
CDR3aa: CASSLEGGAGYGYTF

d_gene: TRBD2
j_gene: TRBJ2-7
v_gene: TRBV3-1
abundance: -
CDR3nt: TGTGCCAGCAGTCAGCGGGGGGGAAGGGCCTACGAGCAGTACTTC
CDR3aa: CASSQRGGRAYEQYF

d_gene: TRBD2
j_gene: TRBJ2-5
v_gene: TRBV29-1
abundance: once
CDR3nt: TGCAGCGTTTCCCCCGGGGGGGCCCGGGAGACCCAGTACTTC
CDR3aa: CSVSPGGARETQYF

d_gene: -
j_gene: TRBJ1-3
v_gene: TRBV28
abundance: -
CDR3nt: TGTGCCAGCAGTTTAGGCCCCCACGAGGGAGTATATTTT
CDR3aa: CASSLGPHEGVYF

d_gene: -
j_gene: TRBJ1-2
v_gene: TRBV27
abundance: few
CDR3nt: TGTGCCAGCAGTCCTAGACAGGCGGCTCGGGGTTATGGCTACACCTTC
CDR3aa: CASSPRQAARGYGYTF

d_gene: -
j_gene: TRBJ1-1
v_gene: TRBV20-1
abundance: -
CDR3nt: TGCAGTGCTAACCGACAGGCCACTGAAGCTTTCTTT
CDR3aa: CSANRQATEAFF

d_gene: TRBD2
j_gene: TRBJ2-1
v_gene: TRBV20-1
abundance: -
CDR3nt: TGCAGTGTAGAGAGCGGGACCTACAATGAGCAGTTCTTC
CDR3aa: CSVESGTYNEQFF

d_gene: TRBD2
j_gene: TRBJ2-3
v_gene: TRBV3-1
abundance: -
CDR3nt: TGTGCCAGCAGCCAAGAACTAGCGGGAGTTTTTGCAGATACGCAGTATTTT
CDR3aa: CASSQELAGVFADTQYF

d_gene: -
j_gene: TRBJ2-7
v_gene: TRBV12-3/TRBV12-4
abundance: -
CDR3nt: TGTGCCAGCAGTAACCGAGGGTCCTACGAGCAGTACTTC
CDR3aa: CASSNRGSYEQYF

d_gene: -
j_gene: TRBJ1-4
v_gene: TRBV18
abundance: few
CDR3nt: TGTGCCAGCGCCAAATCGGGACACCAGGGGGAAAAACTGTTTTTT
CDR3aa: CASAKSGHQGEKLFF

d_gene: -
j_gene: TRBJ2-4
v_gene: TRBV28
abundance: once
CDR3nt: TGTGCCAGCAGAGGAGCCAAAAACATTCAGTACTTC
CDR3aa: CASRGAKNIQYF

d_gene: TRBD2
j_gene: TRBJ2-5
v_gene: TRBV7-8
abundance: few
CDR3nt: TGTGCCAGCAGACCGAGACTAGCGGGAGGGATATCAGGAGAGACCCAGTACTTC
CDR3aa: CASRPRLAGGISGETQYF

d_gene: -
j_gene: TRBJ2-5
v_gene: TRBV7-2
abundance: -
CDR3nt: TGTGCCAGCAGCGCCTCACCCTACAATGAACAGTACTTC
CDR3aa: CASSASPYNEQYF

d_gene: -
j_gene: TRBJ1-2
v_gene: TRBV10-3
abundance: -
CDR3nt: TGTGCCATCGGGGACGGAGGGCCCTATGGCTACACCTTC
CDR3aa: CAIGDGGPYGYTF

d_gene: -
j_gene: TRBJ2-1
v_gene: TRBV20-1
abundance: -
CDR3nt: TGCAGTGCTACGGTTCCGAGGGGGATGGTATTGAATGAGCAGTTCTTC
CDR3aa: CSATVPRGMVLNEQFF

d_gene: -
j_gene: TRBJ2-7
v_gene: TRBV28
abundance: -
CDR3nt: TGTGCCAGCAGACCTCCCGGGCAGGGGCCCTCCTACGAGCAGTACTTC
CDR3aa: CASRPPGQGPSYEQYF

d_gene: -
j_gene: TRBJ2-1
v_gene: TRBV20-1
abundance: -
CDR3nt: TGCAGTGCTAGAGATCGTACTAGCTGGCCCTACAATGAGCAGTTCTTC
CDR3aa: CSARDRTSWPYNEQFF

d_gene: TRBD2
j_gene: TRBJ2-4
v_gene: TRBV9
abundance: once
CDR3nt: TGTGCCAGCAGCGTGACTAGCGGGAGATACAATGAGCAGTACTTC
CDR3aa: CASSVTSGRYNEQYF

d_gene: -
j_gene: TRBJ2-7
v_gene: TRBV6-5
abundance: few
CDR3nt: TGTGCCAGCAGACTCGGACAGAACCACGAGCAGTACTTC
CDR3aa: CASRLGQNHEQYF

d_gene: TRBD1
j_gene: TRBJ2-3
v_gene: TRBV15
abundance: -
CDR3nt: TGTGCCACCAGCAGGTACAGGGGATTAACTAGCACAGATACGCAGTATTTT
CDR3aa: CATSRYRGLTSTDTQYF

d_gene: -
j_gene: TRBJ2-3
v_gene: TRBV24-1
abundance: -
CDR3nt: TGTGCCACCAGTGGCCTCTCAGGAAGCACAGATACGCAGTATTTT
CDR3aa: CATSGLSGSTDTQYF

d_gene: -
j_gene: TRBJ2-7
v_gene: TRBV3-1
abundance: -
CDR3nt: TGTGCCAGCAGCTTACCCGACCAGCGCTACGAGCAGTACTTC
CDR3aa: CASSLPDQRYEQYF